This T cell receptor beta chain was documented in a study of blood T cell repertoires in COVID-19. Turning to the study itself: The samples span acute and convalescent COVID-19 from the United States, Italy and Spain. From T cells, B-cell-depleted T cells, or PBMCs came the material, which was cDNA or gDNA.

In the original workflow: Estimation of nucleated cell counts relied on the amplification of reference gene primers. Method: immunoSEQ multiplex PCR; TCRdb's copy keeps in-frame clones and lacks some. V, J and clone size derive from that table, while D and trimming were established from the DNA sequence. The table records about 14,000 clones, roughly nine tenths of them present only once. The source is a human donor with active COVID-19. The donor label of this sample is uncertain. Source material: peripheral blood.

The chain's CDR3 is CASSSPGHDYEQYF. CDR3 DNA sequence: TGTGCCAGCAGCTCTCCGGGACACGACTACGAGCAGTACTTC. The chain has TRBV21-1 and TRBJ2-7; TRBD1, as called in the table, went unchecked against the DNA. TRBV21-1 is recorded as a pseudogene. The CDR3 runs to 14 residues.